Below, 21 T cell receptor beta chains from the same sample are listed, as sequenced in a study of OX40 agonist ivuxolimab in advanced cancers. Clones were sequenced by immunoSEQ multiplex PCR, and TCRdb holds only the in-frame ones, with some missing. The table has about 25,000 clones, just over 85% seen once. The sequencing here drew on CD4+ or CD8+ T cells sorted from blood, taken in a trial of the OX40 agonist ivuxolimab. These receptors were collected from an adult with an advanced solid tumor such as melanoma, head and neck, liver or kidney cancer.

The chain uses TRBV7-9 and TRBJ2-7; perhaps D is TRBD1 or TRBD2 (5 bases each). CDR1 SEHNR and CDR2 FQNEAQ come from the germline V gene (reference sequence). The V gene lost 5 bases and the J gene lost 4 bases, with 9 bases spanning the gap. There are 12 residues in the CDR3. CDR3 in DNA: TGTGCCAGCAGCCGGGGCCTTTACGAGCAGTACTTC. Its protein is CASSRGLYEQYF. The full variable domain, with the rest looked up from reference TRBV7-9 and TRBJ2-7, is DTGVSQNPRHKITKRGQNVTFRCDPISEHNRLYWYRQTLGQGPEFLTYFQNEAQLEKSRLLSDRFSAERPKGSFSTLEIQRTEQGDSAMYLCASSRGLYEQYFGPGTRLTVT.

This chain uses TRBV6-5 with TRBJ2-5; D ambiguous. The V gene lost 6 bases and the J gene lost 5 bases, with 7 bases spanning the gap. CDR1 MNHEY and CDR2 SVGAGI come from the germline V gene. The CDR3 has 11 amino acids. CDR3 sequence reads: CASRSMETQYF. Written as DNA, the CDR3 is TGTGCCAGCAGATCGATGGAGACCCAGTACTTC.

The chain links TRBV10-3 to TRBJ2-4; 7 bases are a match to TRBD1. The J segment lost 1 base and the V segment lost 4 bases, leaving 4 bases of the junction unmatched. This CDR3 is built from 15 residues. Germline V gene lookup returns CDR1 ENHRY and CDR2 SYGVKD. The CDR3 sequence is CAISGTGVAKNIQYF. For the CDR3, the DNA is TGTGCCATCAGTGGCACAGGGGTGGCCAAAAACATTCAGTACTTC.

The rearrangement links TRBV27 to TRBJ1-1, with 9 nucleotides matching TRBD1. V lost 8 bases to trimming and J lost 2 bases; unmatched junction nucleotides: 3. Per the germline V gene, CDR1 is MNHEY and CDR2 is SMNVEV (reference sequence). This CDR3 is built from 13 residues. The CDR3 here is CASYRGLNTEAFF. CDR3 nucleotides: TGTGCCAGCTACAGGGGGCTTAACACTGAAGCTTTCTTT.

This clone came up a few times. V is TRBV4-1 and J is TRBJ1-2; D uncertain. This CDR3 is built from 13 residues. The germline V gene has CDR1 MGHRA and CDR2 YSYEKL. Trimming pared 0 bases from V and 4 bases from J, leaving 6 bases between. CDR3 coding DNA: TGCGCCAGCAGCCAAGAGGGCCCCTATGGCTACACCTTC. The encoded protein is CASSQEGPYGYTF.

This chain connects TRBV2 to TRBJ1-5; D call uncertain. Germline V gene data show CDR1 as SNHLY and CDR2 as FYNNEI. This CDR3 is 16 amino acids long. V lost 3 bases and J 2 bases, leaving 14 bases between the germline ends. This chain's CDR3 is CASSDSAAWGNQPQHF. CDR3 DNA sequence: TGTGCCAGCAGTGATTCGGCAGCTTGGGGCAATCAGCCCCAGCATTTT.

V and J are TRBV27 and TRBJ2-1; a weak D match, TRBD1 (5 bases). V dropped 2 bases and J dropped 8 bases, with 16 bases sitting between them. Germline values: CDR1 MNHEY, CDR2 SMNVEV (reference sequence). CDR3 length: 15 residues. In DNA form, the CDR3 reads TGTGCCAGCAGTTTAGTCAGGGCAGGGTGGGATGAGCAGTTCTTC. Translating it yields CASSLVRAGWDEQFF.

The rearrangement links TRBV9 to TRBJ2-1; TRBD1 might be the D (6 bases). The V gene's germline CDR1 is SGDLS and CDR2 YYNGEE. V was shortened by 3 bases and J by 10 bases, with 20 bases between the two germline ends. The CDR3 is 15 residues long. CDR3 DNA sequence: TGTGCCAGCAGCGCGCGAACAGGGTCCCAGTTCGAGCAGTTCTTC. It translates to CASSARTGSQFEQFF.

DNA of the CDR3: TGTGCCAGCAGTTTATCGACAGGGGGCGGGACTGAAGCTTTCTTT. Its protein product is CASSLSTGGGTEAFF. V gene TRBV27 combines with J gene TRBJ1-1; 10 bases agree with TRBD1. Germline V gene lookup returns CDR1 MNHEY and CDR2 SMNVEV (reference sequence). CDR3 size: 15 residues. J gave up 5 bases and V 0 bases, and 3 bases lay outside the gene matches.

V usage is TRBV2 and J usage is TRBJ1-6, with TRBD1 as a possible D gene (6 bases). CDR1 SNHLY and CDR2 FYNNEI come from the germline V gene. The V end was cut by 4 bases, the J end by 7 bases, with 8 bases between. This CDR3 region has 13 residues. The CDR3 nucleotides are TGTGCCAGCAGTGTCGGACAGAATTCACCCCTCCACTTT. It is translated as CASSVGQNSPLHF.

This sequence joins TRBV27 and TRBJ1-1; D possibly corresponds to TRBD1 (5 bases). Germline values: CDR1 MNHEY, CDR2 SMNVEV (reference sequence). Deletions cut 5 bases from V and 4 bases from J, with 14 bases between. The CDR3 has 14 residues. CDR3 residues: CASSPPGGVTEAFF. The CDR3 DNA reads as TGTGCCAGCAGTCCTCCGGGGGGGGTCACTGAAGCTTTCTTT.

This clone was seen just once. This chain connects TRBV14 to TRBJ1-2; D not certain. CDR1 is SGHDN, CDR2 FVKESK, per germline. Trimming removed 5 bases at V and 10 bases at J, with 11 bases between. This CDR3 comprises 11 residues. The CDR3 nucleotides are TGTGCCAGCAGCTCTATGGGCCACTACACCTTC. It encodes CASSSMGHYTF.

This rearrangement joins TRBV29-1 to TRBJ1-1, with D maybe TRBD1 (5 bases). CDR3 size: 12 residues. The V end was cut by 7 bases, the J end by 1 base, with 10 bases between. From germline, CDR1 is SQVTM and CDR2 ANQGSEA. This chain's CDR3 is CSALRGNTEAFF. CDR3 DNA: TGCAGCGCGCTTAGGGGGAACACTGAAGCTTTCTTT.

This clone was recorded a few times. This rearrangement joins TRBV5-6 to TRBJ1-2; a weak D match, TRBD1 (5 bases). The V gene's germline CDR1 is SGHDT and CDR2 YYEEEE. The V end lost 4 bases, the J end lost 5 bases, and 21 bases lay between the germline ends. This CDR3 comprises 16 residues. The CDR3 protein is CASSPSPGGSLYGYTF. In DNA form, the CDR3 reads TGTGCCAGCAGCCCTTCCCCGGGGGGTAGCCTTTATGGCTACACCTTC.

The sample holds a few counts of this clone. The chain joins TRBV7-8 to TRBJ1-1, with D hard to call. The germline V gene encodes CDR1 SGHVS and CDR2 FQNEAQ. V gave up 5 bases and J gave up 0 bases, with 10 bases separating them. This CDR3 has 14 amino acids. The CDR3 region has the DNA TGTGCCAGCAGCATAAGGGCTTTGAACACTGAAGCTTTCTTT. Protein product: CASSIRALNTEAFF. Filled out from reference TRBV7-8 and TRBJ1-1, the complete variable domain reads GAGVSQSPRYKVAKRGQDVALRCDPISGHVSLFWYQQALGQGPEFLTYFQNEAQLDKSGLPSDRFFAERPEGSVSTLKIQRTQQEDSAVYLCASSIRALNTEAFFGQGTRLTVV.

V gene TRBV27 combines with J gene TRBJ1-6; 7 bases are shared with TRBD1. V dropped 5 bases and J dropped 8; count of bases not matched to a gene: 6. The germline gives CDR1 MNHEY, CDR2 SMNVEV (reference sequence). There are 14 residues in the CDR3. The CDR3 reads CASSPYRGYSPLHF. CDR3 coding DNA: TGTGCCAGCAGTCCGTACAGGGGTTATTCACCCCTCCACTTT.

The gene calls are TRBV14 and TRBJ2-1; no reliable D call. V lost 1 base, J lost 3 bases, and 10 bases lay in between. Germline V lookup: CDR1 SGHDN, CDR2 FVKESK. The CDR3 contains 15 residues. CDR3 in amino acids: CASSQVLYRYNEQFF. CDR3 coding DNA: TGTGCCAGCAGCCAAGTTCTTTACCGCTACAATGAGCAGTTCTTC.

The rearrangement joins TRBV7-5 to TRBJ2-7. TRBV7-5 counts as a pseudogene. The CDR3 length is 11 residues. The CDR3 region is CASLGGYEQYF. CDR3 sequence (DNA): TGTGCCAGCCTAGGGGGGTACGAGCAGTACTTC.

The CDR3 sequence: CASRVRGLGNTEAFF. The CDR3, as DNA: TGCGCCAGCAGAGTAAGGGGGCTGGGGAACACTGAAGCTTTCTTT. This sequence joins TRBV4-1 and TRBJ1-1; TRBD1 matches at 7 bases. Germline V gene lookup returns CDR1 MGHRA and CDR2 YSYEKL. The V segment lost 6 bases and the J segment 1 base; nucleotides outside the gene matches: 8. The CDR3 length is 15 residues.

This clone has more than one count but fewer than ten. The V call is TRBV30, the J call TRBJ2-3; TRBD2 agrees at 11 bases. After removal of 1 base from V and 2 bases from J, the junction contained 11 bases not matched to a gene. CDR1 is GTSNPN, CDR2 SVGIG, per germline (reference sequence). The length of the CDR3 is 18 residues. As DNA, the CDR3 is TGTGCCTGGAGTGAGCGTCTGACTAGCGGGGCTTCCACAGATACGCAGTATTTT. Protein sequence: CAWSERLTSGASTDTQYF.

This clone was recorded a few times. In DNA form, the CDR3 reads TGTGCCATCAGTGTAGAGCGGGAGCTGAACGAGCAGTACTTC. It is translated as CAISVERELNEQYF. The chain links TRBV10-3 to TRBJ2-7, with 8 bases identical to TRBD2. Germline V gene lookup returns CDR1 ENHRY and CDR2 SYGVKD. V was clipped by 4 bases and J by 5 bases; unmatched bases: 7. CDR3 length: 14 residues.